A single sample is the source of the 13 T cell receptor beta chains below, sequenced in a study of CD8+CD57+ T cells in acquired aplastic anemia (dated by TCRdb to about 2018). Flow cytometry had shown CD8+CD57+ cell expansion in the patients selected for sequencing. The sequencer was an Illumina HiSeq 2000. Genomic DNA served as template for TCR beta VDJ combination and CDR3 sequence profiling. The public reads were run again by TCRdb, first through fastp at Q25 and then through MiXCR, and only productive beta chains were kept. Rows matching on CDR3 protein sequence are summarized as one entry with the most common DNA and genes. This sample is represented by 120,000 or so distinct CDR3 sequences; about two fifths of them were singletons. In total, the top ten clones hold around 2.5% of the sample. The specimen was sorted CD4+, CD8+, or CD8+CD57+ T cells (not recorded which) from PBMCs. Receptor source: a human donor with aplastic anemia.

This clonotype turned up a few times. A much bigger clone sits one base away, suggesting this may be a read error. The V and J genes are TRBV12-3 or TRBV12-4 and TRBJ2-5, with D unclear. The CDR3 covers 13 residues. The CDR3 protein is CASSFGLQETQHF. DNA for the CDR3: TGTGCCAGCAGTTTCGGCCTCCAAGAGACCCAGCACTTC.

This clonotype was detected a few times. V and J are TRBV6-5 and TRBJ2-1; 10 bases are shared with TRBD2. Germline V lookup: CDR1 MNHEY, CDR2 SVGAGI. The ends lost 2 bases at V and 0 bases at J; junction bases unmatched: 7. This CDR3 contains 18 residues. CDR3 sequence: CASSYLLAGGSSYNEQFF. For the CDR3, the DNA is TGTGCCAGCAGTTACCTGTTAGCGGGGGGCAGCTCCTACAATGAGCAGTTCTTC.

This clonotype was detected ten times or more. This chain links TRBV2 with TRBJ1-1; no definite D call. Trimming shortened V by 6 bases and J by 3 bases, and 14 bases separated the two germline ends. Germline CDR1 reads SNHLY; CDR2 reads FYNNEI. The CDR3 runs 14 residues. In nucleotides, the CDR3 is TGTGCCAGCAGGAGGAGGAGTCTATACACTGAAGCTTTCTTT. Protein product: CASRRRSLYTEAFF.

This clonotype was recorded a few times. The CDR3, as DNA: TGTGCCAGCAGCCGAACCTACAATCAGCCCCAGCATTTT. This translates into CASSRTYNQPQHF. This rearrangement joins TRBV7-8 to TRBJ1-5; D gene ambiguous. The germline V and J ends were trimmed by 5 bases and 3 bases, with 8 bases remaining between them. Looked up from germline, CDR1 is SGHVS and CDR2 is FQNEAQ. The CDR3 consists of 13 residues.

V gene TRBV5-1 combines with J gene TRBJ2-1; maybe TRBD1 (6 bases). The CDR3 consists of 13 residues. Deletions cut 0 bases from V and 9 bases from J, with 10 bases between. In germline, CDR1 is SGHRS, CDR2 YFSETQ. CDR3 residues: CASSLETGSEQFF. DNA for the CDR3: TGCGCCAGCAGCTTGGAAACAGGGAGTGAGCAGTTCTTC.

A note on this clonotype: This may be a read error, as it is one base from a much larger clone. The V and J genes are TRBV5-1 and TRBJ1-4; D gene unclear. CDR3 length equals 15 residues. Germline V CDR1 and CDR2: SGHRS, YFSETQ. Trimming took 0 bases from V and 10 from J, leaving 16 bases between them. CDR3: CASSLASGGVGKLFF. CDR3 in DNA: TGCGCCAGCAGCTTGGCATCAGGAGGAGTTGGAAAACTGTTTTTT.

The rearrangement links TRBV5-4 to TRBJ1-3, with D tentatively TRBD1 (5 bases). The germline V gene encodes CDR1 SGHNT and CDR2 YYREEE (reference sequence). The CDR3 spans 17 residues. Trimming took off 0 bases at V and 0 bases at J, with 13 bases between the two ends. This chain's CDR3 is CASSLEGTVFSGNTIYF. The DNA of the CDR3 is TGTGCCAGCAGCTTGGAGGGGACGGTCTTCTCTGGAAACACCATATATTTT.

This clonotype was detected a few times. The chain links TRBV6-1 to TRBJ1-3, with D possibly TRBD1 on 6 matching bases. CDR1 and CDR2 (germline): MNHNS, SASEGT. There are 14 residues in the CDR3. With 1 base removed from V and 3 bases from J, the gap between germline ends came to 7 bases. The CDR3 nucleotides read TGTGCCAGCAGTGAAGGAGGGGGTGGAAACACCATATATTTT. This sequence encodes CASSEGGGGNTIYF.

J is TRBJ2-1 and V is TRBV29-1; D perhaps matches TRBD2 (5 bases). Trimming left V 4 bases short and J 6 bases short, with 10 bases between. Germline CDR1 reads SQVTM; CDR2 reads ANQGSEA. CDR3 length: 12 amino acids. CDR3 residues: CSVASGTNEQFF. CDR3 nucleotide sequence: TGCAGCGTTGCCAGCGGAACCAATGAGCAGTTCTTC.

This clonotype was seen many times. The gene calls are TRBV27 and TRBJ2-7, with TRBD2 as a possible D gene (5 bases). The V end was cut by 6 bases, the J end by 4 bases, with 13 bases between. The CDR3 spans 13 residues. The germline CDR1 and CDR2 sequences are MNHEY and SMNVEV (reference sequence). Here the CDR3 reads CASSPRRGYEQYF. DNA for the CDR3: TGTGCCAGCAGCCCCAGGCGCGGGTACGAGCAGTACTTC.

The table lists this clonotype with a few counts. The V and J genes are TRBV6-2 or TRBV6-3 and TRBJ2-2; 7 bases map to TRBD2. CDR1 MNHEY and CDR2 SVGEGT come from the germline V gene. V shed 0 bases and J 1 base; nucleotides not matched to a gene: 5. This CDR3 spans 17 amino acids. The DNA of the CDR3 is TGTGCCAGCAGTTACTCCCGGGACTATTTGAACACCGGGGAGCTGTTTTTT. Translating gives CASSYSRDYLNTGELFF.

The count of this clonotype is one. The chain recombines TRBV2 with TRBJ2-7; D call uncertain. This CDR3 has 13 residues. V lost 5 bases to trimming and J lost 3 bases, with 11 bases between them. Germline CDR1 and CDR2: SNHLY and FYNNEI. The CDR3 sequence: CASSRYLNYEQYF. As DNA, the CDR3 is TGTGCCAGCAGTAGGTACTTAAACTACGAGCAGTACTTC. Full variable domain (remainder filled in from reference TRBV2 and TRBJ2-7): EPEVTQTPSHQVTQMGQEVILRCVPISNHLYFYWYRQILGQKVEFLVSFYNNEISEKSEIFDDQFSVERPDGSNFTLKIRSTKLEDSAMYFCASSRYLNYEQYFGPGTRLTVT.

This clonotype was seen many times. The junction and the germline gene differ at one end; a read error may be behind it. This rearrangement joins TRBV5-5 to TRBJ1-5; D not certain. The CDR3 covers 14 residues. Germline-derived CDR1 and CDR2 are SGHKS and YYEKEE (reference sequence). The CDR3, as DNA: TGTGCCAGCAGCTTGGATCGGGATACCCAGCTCCAGCATTTT. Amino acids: CASSLDRDTQLQHF.